Below, 14 T cell receptor beta chains from the same sample are listed, as sequenced in a study of T cell repertoires in cytomegalovirus infection (dated by TCRdb to the late 2010s). Reads for this sample came from an Illumina HiSeq 1500. TCRdb reprocessed the public reads (quality trimming at Q25 with fastp, clone calling with MiXCR) and kept in-frame beta chains. Rows are combined by CDR3 protein, so each entry shows the most common genes and DNA. The sample table holds about 920,000 distinct CDR3 sequences, of which roughly 30% were seen once. Roughly 13% of the sample is in the top ten clones. The intended sense of this specimen's treatment or condition label: in vitro stimulation with specific CMV peptide epitopes to enrich CMV-specific T cells. The antigens of these receptors remain unknown. The source material was cultured CD8+ T cells from PBMCs, sampled from culture after CMV antigen stimulation. The origin of the receptors is a human donor in good health (CMV status not recorded). Some clones in this sample may be carry-over from other donors' samples.

This clonotype was recorded a few times. This chain links TRBV7-8 with TRBJ1-2; 7 positions agree with TRBD1. CDR3 length: 14 residues. Looked up from germline, CDR1 is SGHVS and CDR2 is FQNEAQ. Trimming took 3 bases from V and 8 from J; bases not matched to a gene: 9. For the CDR3, the DNA is TGTGCCAGCAGCTTCCTAGGGGGCGCAAAGGGCTACACCTTC. Translation: CASSFLGGAKGYTF.

This clonotype was observed once. A junction boundary mismatches the germline segment, possibly from a read error. The chain employs TRBV7-7 and TRBJ2-7, with D perhaps matching TRBD2 (7 bases). The germline V gene encodes CDR1 SSHAT and CDR2 FNYEAQ (reference sequence). The CDR3 runs to 23 residues. CDR3 in DNA: TGTGCTAGCAGTTTTACAGGTCCCTTTACGTGGCGGGGGCCCGAAGGGGAACTGGGTAAGCAGTACTTC. It specifies CASSFTGPFTWRGPEGELGKQYF.

The gene calls are TRBV19 and TRBJ1-1; unclear D gene. CDR1 LNHDA and CDR2 SQIVND come from the germline V gene (reference sequence). The length of the CDR3 is 12 residues. The V end lost 1 base, the J end lost 7 bases, and 7 bases lay between the germline ends. In nucleotides, the CDR3 is TGTGCCAGTAGTATAGTCAACCGTGAAGCTTTCTTT. Its protein is CASSIVNREAFF.

This clonotype has only a few counts. The V and J genes are TRBV4-1 and TRBJ1-2, with D unresolved. V was pared by 0 bases and J by 8 bases, with 10 bases between. This CDR3 region has 13 residues. The germline CDR1 and CDR2 sequences are MGHRA and YSYEKL. DNA of the CDR3: TGCGCCAGCAGCCAAGAACACTTCCAGGGCTACACCTTC. It yields the protein CASSQEHFQGYTF.

The chain combines TRBV6-1 with TRBJ1-3; D unclear. CDR1 MNHNS and CDR2 SASEGT come from the germline V gene. The germline V and J ends were trimmed by 8 bases and 0 bases, with 11 bases remaining between them. CDR3 length: 14 residues. The CDR3 DNA sequence: TGTGCCAGCCTCGGACGGCTCTCTGGAAACACCATATATTTT. It translates to CASLGRLSGNTIYF.

This clonotype appeared a few times. The rearrangement uses TRBV6-5 and TRBJ2-2, with unresolved D. The CDR3 totals 12 residues. CDR1 is MNHEY, CDR2 SVGAGI, per germline. Trimming shortened V by 8 bases and J by 2 bases, and 6 bases separated the two germline ends. In DNA, the CDR3 is TGTGCCAGCTGGGGTAACACCGGGGAGCTGTTTTTT. Translation gives CASWGNTGELFF.

In this sample, this clonotype turned up a few times. The chain links TRBV2 to TRBJ2-3; D is undetermined. The ends were cut back, 2 bases at V and 3 bases at J, with 12 bases in the middle. Per germline, CDR1 SNHLY and CDR2 FYNNEI. The length of the CDR3 is 15 residues. The CDR3: CASSEMERPTDTQYF. In nucleotides, the CDR3 is TGTGCCAGCAGTGAAATGGAGAGGCCGACAGATACGCAGTATTTT.

This clonotype has only a few counts. The chain carries TRBV6-5 and TRBJ2-1, with a weak D call TRBD1 (6 bases). The CDR3 has 14 amino acids. The V gene's germline CDR1 is MNHEY and CDR2 SVGAGI. V shed 2 bases and J shed 4 bases, with 9 bases lying between them. The CDR3 loop is CASSYPGVYNEQFF. CDR3 nucleotide sequence: TGTGCCAGCAGTTACCCAGGGGTATACAATGAGCAGTTCTTC.

The sample holds a few counts of this clonotype. The chain employs TRBV28 and TRBJ2-7; maybe TRBD1 (6 bases). V lost 4 bases to trimming and J lost 2 bases, with 12 bases between them. CDR3 length: 14 amino acids. CDR1 is MDHEN and CDR2 is SYDVKM in the germline V gene. The CDR3 bases are TGTGCCAGCAGTTGGTTACAGGGCCCCTACGAGCAGTACGTC. Its protein product is CASSWLQGPYEQYV.

V and J are TRBV9 and TRBJ1-1; D ambiguous. V was shortened by 0 bases and J by 1 base, with 10 bases between the two germline ends. Germline CDR1 and CDR2: SGDLS and YYNGEE. The CDR3 covers 15 residues. The chain's CDR3 is CASSVGPTANTEAFF. As DNA, the CDR3 is TGTGCCAGCAGCGTAGGACCTACGGCGAACACTGAAGCTTTCTTT.

The chain uses TRBV5-4 and TRBJ1-2; D may be TRBD1 (6 bases). The V end lost 7 bases, the J end lost 8 bases, and 21 bases lay between the germline ends. This CDR3 has 14 residues. The germline gives CDR1 SGHNT, CDR2 YYREEE (reference sequence). CDR3 coding DNA: TGTGCCAGCCAAGATGGGGGGCACGTAAGCGGCTACACCTTC. Amino acids: CASQDGGHVSGYTF.

V is TRBV7-4 and J is TRBJ2-1; possibly TRBD1 for D (6 bases). Germline CDR1 and CDR2: SGHVT and SQSDAQ. The CDR3 extends over 13 amino acids. The V end was cut by 4 bases, the J end by 7 bases, with 11 bases between. The CDR3 region has the DNA TGTGCCAGCAGCTCGGGACATCTGAATGAGCAGTTCTTC. It codes for CASSSGHLNEQFF.

In regard to this clonotype: Mismatch with germline at one junction end may stem from a read error. This chain joins TRBV6-6 and TRBJ1-4, with a weak D call TRBD1 (6 bases). The CDR3 length is 17 residues. Germline lookup yields CDR1 MNHNY and CDR2 SVGAGI (reference sequence). The CDR3 sequence is CVSTGQFLFATNEKLFF. For the CDR3, the DNA is TGTGTCAGCACCGGACAGTTCCTTTTTGCAACTAATGAAAAACTGTTTTTT.

This clonotype was recorded many times. V is TRBV7-2 and J is TRBJ2-6, with 12 nucleotides matching TRBD1. This CDR3 spans 18 amino acids. The trim removed 3 bases at V and 0 bases at J, leaving 3 bases unmatched. The germline V gene has CDR1 SGHTA and CDR2 FQGNSA. This CDR3 reads CASSLGQGALSGANVLTF. The CDR3 coding sequence is TGTGCCAGCAGCTTGGGACAGGGGGCCCTCTCTGGGGCCAACGTCCTGACTTTC.